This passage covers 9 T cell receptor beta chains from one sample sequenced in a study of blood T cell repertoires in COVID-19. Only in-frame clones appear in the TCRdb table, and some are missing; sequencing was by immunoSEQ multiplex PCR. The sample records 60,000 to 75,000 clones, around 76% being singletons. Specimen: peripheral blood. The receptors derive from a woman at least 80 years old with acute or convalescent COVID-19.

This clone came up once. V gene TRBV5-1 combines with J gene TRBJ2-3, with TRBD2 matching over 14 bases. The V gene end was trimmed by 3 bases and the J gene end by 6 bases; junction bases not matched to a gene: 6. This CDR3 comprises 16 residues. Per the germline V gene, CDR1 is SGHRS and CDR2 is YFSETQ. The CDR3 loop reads CASSSTSGRAADTQYF. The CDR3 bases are TGCGCCAGCAGCTCGACTAGCGGGAGGGCCGCTGATACGCAGTATTTT.

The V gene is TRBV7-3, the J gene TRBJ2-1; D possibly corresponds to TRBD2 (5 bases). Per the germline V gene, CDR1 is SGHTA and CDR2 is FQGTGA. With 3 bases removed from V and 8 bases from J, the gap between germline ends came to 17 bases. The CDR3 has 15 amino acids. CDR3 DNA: TGTGCCAGCAGCTTGCTCCCCCGTGGGAGCGATGAGCAGTTCTTC. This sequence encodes CASSLLPRGSDEQFF.

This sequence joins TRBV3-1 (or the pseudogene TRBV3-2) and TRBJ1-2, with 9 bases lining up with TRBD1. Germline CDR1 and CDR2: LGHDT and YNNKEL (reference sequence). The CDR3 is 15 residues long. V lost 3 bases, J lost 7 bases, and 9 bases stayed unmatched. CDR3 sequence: CASSHAHSTGGGYTF. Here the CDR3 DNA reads TGTGCCAGCAGCCACGCTCATTCGACAGGGGGTGGCTACACCTTC.

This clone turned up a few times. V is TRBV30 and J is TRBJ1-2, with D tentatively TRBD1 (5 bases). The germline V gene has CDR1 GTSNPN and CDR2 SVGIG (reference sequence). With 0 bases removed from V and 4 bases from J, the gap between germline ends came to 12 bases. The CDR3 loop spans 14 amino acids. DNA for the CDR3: TGTGCCTGGAGTGTCCCGGGGGGAGGCTATGGCTACACCTTC. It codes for CAWSVPGGGYGYTF. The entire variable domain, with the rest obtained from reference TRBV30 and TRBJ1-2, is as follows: SQTIHQWPATLVQPVGSPLSLECTVEGTSNPNLYWYRQAAGRGLQLLFYSVGIGQISSEVPQNLSASRPQDRQFILSSKKLLLSDSGFYLCAWSVPGGGYGYTFGSGTRLTVV.

The CDR3 protein is CAWSVGSSGNTIYF. CDR3 DNA: TGTGCCTGGAGTGTCGGGAGCTCTGGAAACACCATATATTTT. The chain couples TRBV30 to TRBJ1-3; D ambiguous. This CDR3 has 14 amino acids. Germline lookup yields CDR1 GTSNPN and CDR2 SVGIG (reference sequence). Trimming took off 0 bases at V and 0 bases at J, with 6 bases between the two ends.

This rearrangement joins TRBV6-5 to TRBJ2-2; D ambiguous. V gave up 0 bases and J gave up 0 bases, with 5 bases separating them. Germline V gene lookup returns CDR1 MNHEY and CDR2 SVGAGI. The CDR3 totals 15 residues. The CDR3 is CASSYSQTNTGELFF. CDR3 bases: TGTGCCAGCAGTTACTCCCAGACGAACACCGGGGAGCTGTTTTTT.

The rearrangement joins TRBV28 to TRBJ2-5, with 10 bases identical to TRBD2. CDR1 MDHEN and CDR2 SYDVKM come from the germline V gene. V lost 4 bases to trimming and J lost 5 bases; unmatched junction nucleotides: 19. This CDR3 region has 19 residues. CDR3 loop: CASSYKSRGAGGLGETQYF. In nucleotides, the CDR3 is TGTGCCAGCAGTTACAAATCCCGTGGAGCGGGAGGGCTCGGGGAGACCCAGTACTTC. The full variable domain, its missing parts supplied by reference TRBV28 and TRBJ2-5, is DVKVTQSSRYLVKRTGEKVFLECVQDMDHENMFWYRQDPGLGLRLIYFSYDVKMKEKGDIPEGYSVSREKKERFSLILESASTNQTSMYLCASSYKSRGAGGLGETQYFGPGTRLLVL.

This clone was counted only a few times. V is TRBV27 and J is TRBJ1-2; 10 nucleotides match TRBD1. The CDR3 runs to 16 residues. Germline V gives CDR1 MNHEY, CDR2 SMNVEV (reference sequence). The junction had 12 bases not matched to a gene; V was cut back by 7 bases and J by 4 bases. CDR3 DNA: TGTGCCAGCATCAAATCATGGGGACAGGGGTCCTATGGCTACACCTTC. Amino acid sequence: CASIKSWGQGSYGYTF.

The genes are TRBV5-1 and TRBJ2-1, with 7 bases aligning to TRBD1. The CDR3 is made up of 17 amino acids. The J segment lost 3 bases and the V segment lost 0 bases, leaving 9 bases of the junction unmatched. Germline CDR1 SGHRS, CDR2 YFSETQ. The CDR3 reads CASSLDSRAGGYNEQFF. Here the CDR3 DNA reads TGCGCCAGCAGCTTGGATTCCCGGGCAGGGGGCTACAATGAGCAGTTCTTC. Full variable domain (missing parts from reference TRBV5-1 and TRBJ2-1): KAGVTQTPRYLIKTRGQQVTLSCSPISGHRSVSWYQQTPGQGLQFLFEYFSETQRNKGNFPGRFSGRQFSNSRSEMNVSTLELGDSALYLCASSLDSRAGGYNEQFFGPGTRLTVL.